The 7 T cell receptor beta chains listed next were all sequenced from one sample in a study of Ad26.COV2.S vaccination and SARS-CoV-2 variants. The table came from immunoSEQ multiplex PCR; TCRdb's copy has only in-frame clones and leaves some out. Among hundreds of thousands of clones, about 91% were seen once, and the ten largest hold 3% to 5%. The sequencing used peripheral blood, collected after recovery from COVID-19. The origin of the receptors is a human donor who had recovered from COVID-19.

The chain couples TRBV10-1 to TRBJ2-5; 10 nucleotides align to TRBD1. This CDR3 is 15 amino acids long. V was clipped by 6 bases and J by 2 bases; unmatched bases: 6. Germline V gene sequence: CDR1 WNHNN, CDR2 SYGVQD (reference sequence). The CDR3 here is CASSRDRGVQETQYF. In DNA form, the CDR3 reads TGCGCCAGCAGCCGGGACAGGGGCGTTCAAGAGACCCAGTACTTC.

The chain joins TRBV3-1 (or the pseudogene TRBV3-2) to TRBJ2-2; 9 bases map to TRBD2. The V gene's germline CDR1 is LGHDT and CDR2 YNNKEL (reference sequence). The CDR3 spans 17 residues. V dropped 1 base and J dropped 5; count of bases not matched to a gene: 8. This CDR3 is CASSQVSSGAWTGELFF. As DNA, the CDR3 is TGTGCCAGCAGCCAAGTGTCTAGCGGGGCCTGGACCGGGGAGCTGTTTTTT.

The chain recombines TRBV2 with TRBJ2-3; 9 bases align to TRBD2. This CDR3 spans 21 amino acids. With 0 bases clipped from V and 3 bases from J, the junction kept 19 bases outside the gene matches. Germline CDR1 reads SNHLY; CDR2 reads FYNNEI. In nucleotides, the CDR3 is TGTGCCAGCAGTGAAGCGGGGCCCCGGCCGGGACTAGCTTTGGGAACAGATACGCAGTATTTT. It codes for CASSEAGPRPGLALGTDTQYF.

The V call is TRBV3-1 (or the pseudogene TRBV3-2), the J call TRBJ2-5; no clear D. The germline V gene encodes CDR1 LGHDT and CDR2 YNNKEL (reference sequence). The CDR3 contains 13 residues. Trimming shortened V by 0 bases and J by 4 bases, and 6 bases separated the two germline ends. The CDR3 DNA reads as TGTGCCAGCAGCCAAGAATTGGCAGAGACCCAGTACTTC. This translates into CASSQELAETQYF.

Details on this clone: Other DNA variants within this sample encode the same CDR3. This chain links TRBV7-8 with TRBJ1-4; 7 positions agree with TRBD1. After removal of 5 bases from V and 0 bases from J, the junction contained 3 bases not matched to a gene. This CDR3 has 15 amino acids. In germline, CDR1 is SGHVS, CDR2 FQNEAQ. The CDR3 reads CASSPGTATNEKLFF. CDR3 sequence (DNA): TGTGCCAGCAGCCCGGGGACAGCAACTAATGAAAAACTGTTTTTT.

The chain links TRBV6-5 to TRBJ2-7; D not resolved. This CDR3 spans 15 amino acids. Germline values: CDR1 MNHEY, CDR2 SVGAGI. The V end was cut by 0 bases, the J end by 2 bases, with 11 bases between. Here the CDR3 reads CASSYSPDTTYEQYF. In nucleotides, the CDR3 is TGTGCCAGCAGTTACTCCCCTGATACTACCTACGAGCAGTACTTC.

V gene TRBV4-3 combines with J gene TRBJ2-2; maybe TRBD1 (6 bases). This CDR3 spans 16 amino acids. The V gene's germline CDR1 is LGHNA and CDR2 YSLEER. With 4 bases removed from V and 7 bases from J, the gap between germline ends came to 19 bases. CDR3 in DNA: TGCGCCAGCAGCCCAAGGGCTCAGGGGATGGTCGGGGAGCTGTTTTTT. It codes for CASSPRAQGMVGELFF.